The 17 T cell receptor beta chains below all came from one sample that was sequenced in a study of identical twins' blood T cells. TCRdb independently ran MiXCR on the 5' RACE reads; one entry per CDR3 protein. The sample shows roughly 340,000 distinct CDR3 sequences, roughly 27% of them seen only once. Sequencing was performed on PBMCs. The receptor source for this set is a woman aged 18-49 years in good health.

Of note for this clonotype: One end of the junction is discordant with germline, which a read error may explain. The chain is built from TRBV12-3 or TRBV12-4 and TRBJ1-1; 7 bases are a match to TRBD1. This CDR3 has 14 residues. CDR3 loop: CAGRRDRVSTEAFF. The DNA of the CDR3 is TGTGCCGGCAGGCGAGACAGGGTGAGCACTGAAGCTTTCTTT.

This clonotype appeared many times. The chain has TRBV10-3 and TRBJ1-1, with a possible D match to TRBD1 (6 bases). The germline CDR1 and CDR2 sequences are ENHRY and SYGVKD. This CDR3 region has 15 residues. The V end was cut by 8 bases, the J end by 5 bases, with 21 bases between. The CDR3 DNA is TGTGCCATCCAGAAAGAAGGAGGGGGGCTGACTGAAGCTTTCTTT. Translating gives CAIQKEGGGLTEAFF.

In its sample, this clonotype was seen a few times. The rearrangement links TRBV20-1 to TRBJ2-7; D is ambiguous. There are 11 residues in the CDR3. Germline-derived CDR1 and CDR2 are DFQATT and SNEGSKA (reference sequence). V shed 1 base and J shed 4 bases, with 5 bases lying between them. In DNA form, the CDR3 reads TGCAGTGCTAGAGCAGAATACGAGCAGTACTTC. Residues: CSARAEYEQYF.

The chain couples TRBV20-1 to TRBJ1-2, with unresolved D. The CDR3 is 13 residues long. Germline V gives CDR1 DFQATT, CDR2 SNEGSKA (reference sequence). Trimming shortened V by 3 bases and J by 3 bases, and 11 bases separated the two germline ends. CDR3 in amino acids: CSASSSQHYGYTF. CDR3 in DNA: TGCAGTGCTAGCTCCAGCCAGCACTATGGCTACACCTTC.

The rearrangement links TRBV18 to TRBJ1-3; weak D call: TRBD1 (5 bases). Trimming cost V 9 bases and J 0 bases, with 12 bases left between them. The length of the CDR3 is 14 residues. Germline lookup yields CDR1 KGHSH and CDR2 LQKENI. CDR3 residues: CASIQGLSGNTIYF. The CDR3, as DNA: TGTGCCAGTATCCAGGGCCTCTCTGGAAACACCATATATTTT. Full variable domain (rest looked up from reference TRBV18 and TRBJ1-3): NAGVMQNPRHLVRRRGQEARLRCSPMKGHSHVYWYRQLPEEGLKFMVYLQKENIIDESGMPKERFSAEFPKEGPSILRIQQVVRGDSAAYFCASIQGLSGNTIYFGEGSWLTVV.

This clonotype occurred a few times. This chain links TRBV2 with TRBJ2-3; no definite D call. This CDR3 contains 13 residues. V lost 5 bases and J lost 8, with 14 bases in between. CDR1 and CDR2 (germline): SNHLY, FYNNEI. The CDR3, as DNA: TGTGCCAGCAGTCTAGACATAGTTGGTACGCAGTATTTT. The encoded protein is CASSLDIVGTQYF.

The chain has TRBV19 and TRBJ1-1; no reliable D call. V was shortened by 5 bases and J by 2 bases, with 9 bases between the two germline ends. The CDR3 loop spans 13 amino acids. Germline loops: CDR1 LNHDA, CDR2 SQIVND (reference sequence). The CDR3 region has the DNA TGTGCCAGTAGTGCGACAACAAACACTGAAGCTTTCTTT. It encodes CASSATTNTEAFF.

This clonotype came up a few times. V is TRBV11-2 and J is TRBJ1-4; D not certain. Trimming took 1 base from V and 8 from J, leaving 14 bases between them. The CDR3 length is 15 residues. The germline V gene has CDR1 SGHAT and CDR2 FQNNGV. The CDR3 sequence: CASSLVSGPPEKLFF. The DNA for the CDR3 is TGTGCCAGCAGCTTAGTATCCGGACCGCCGGAAAAACTGTTTTTT.

This CDR3 reads CASSYSKSRNQPQHF. In DNA, the CDR3 is TGTGCCAGCAGTTACTCGAAAAGCCGCAATCAGCCCCAGCATTTT. The rearrangement joins TRBV6-5 to TRBJ1-5; D gene ambiguous. This CDR3 contains 15 residues. Trimming took off 0 bases at V and 2 bases at J, with 8 bases between the two ends. Germline V gene sequence: CDR1 MNHEY, CDR2 SVGAGI.

There are a few counts of this clonotype. This chain links TRBV10-3 with TRBJ2-3, with D hard to call. Germline values: CDR1 ENHRY, CDR2 SYGVKD. V lost 0 bases and J 3 bases, leaving 7 bases between the germline ends. CDR3 length: 14 residues. The CDR3 is CAISESIGTDTQYF. The CDR3 region has the DNA TGTGCCATCAGTGAGTCGATAGGGACAGATACGCAGTATTTT.

This clonotype was picked up many times. This chain's CDR3 is CSATRHSGNTIYF. CDR3 in DNA: TGCAGTGCGACAAGACACTCTGGAAACACCATATATTTT. The chain has TRBV20-1 and TRBJ1-3, with D unclear. Trimming shortened V by 6 bases and J by 0 bases, and 9 bases separated the two germline ends. Germline V lookup: CDR1 DFQATT, CDR2 SNEGSKA (reference sequence). The CDR3 runs to 13 residues.

This clonotype was seen only a few times. The chain has TRBV5-6 and TRBJ1-5; D possibly corresponds to TRBD1 (5 bases). The CDR3 length is 15 residues. Germline CDR1 SGHDT, CDR2 YYEEEE. V was trimmed by 1 base and J by 0 bases, leaving 8 bases between them. DNA of the CDR3: TGTGCCAGCAGCTTGCGGGGGATTAGCAATCAGCCCCAGCATTTT. Its protein is CASSLRGISNQPQHF.

The chain combines TRBV10-3 with TRBJ2-3; 8 positions agree with TRBD2. Germline V CDR1 and CDR2: ENHRY, SYGVKD. The V segment lost 3 bases and the J segment 0 bases; nucleotides outside the gene matches: 5. There are 16 residues in the CDR3. The CDR3: CAISEGIAGSTDTQYF. The CDR3 DNA is TGTGCCATCAGTGAAGGAATAGCGGGAAGCACAGATACGCAGTATTTT.

V is TRBV20-1 and J is TRBJ2-3; TRBD1 might be the D (6 bases). The CDR3 length is 14 residues. V was pared by 2 bases and J by 5 bases, with 14 bases between. CDR1 is DFQATT and CDR2 is SNEGSKA in the germline V gene (reference sequence). CDR3 in amino acids: CSARSRGFGDTQYF. The CDR3 bases are TGCAGTGCTAGATCCAGGGGATTTGGAGATACGCAGTATTTT.

This clonotype appeared a few times. V gene TRBV7-2 combines with J gene TRBJ1-4; no clear D. The CDR3 has 12 amino acids. CDR1 is SGHTA, CDR2 FQGNSA, per germline. V lost 5 bases and J 10 bases, leaving 11 bases between the germline ends. Written as DNA, the CDR3 is TGTGCCAGCAGCCGACGACCGGGAAAACTGTTTTTT. Residues: CASSRRPGKLFF.

CDR3 in DNA: TGCAGTGCTTCAAACAACCGGGACAGGCCGTACGAGCAGTACTTC. Translating gives CSASNNRDRPYEQYF. The chain combines TRBV20-1 with TRBJ2-7, with TRBD1 identical over 8 bases. The ends lost 5 bases at V and 4 bases at J; junction bases unmatched: 13. The germline V gene has CDR1 DFQATT and CDR2 SNEGSKA (reference sequence). CDR3 length equals 15 residues.

On this clonotype: Given the absence of the conserved phenylalanine or tryptophan at the CDR3 end, a read error is likely. The chain couples TRBV5-1 to TRBJ2-5; D unclear. There are 14 residues in the CDR3. V shed 2 bases and J shed 6 bases, with 14 bases lying between them. Germline V gene lookup returns CDR1 SGHRS and CDR2 YFSETQ. CDR3 sequence (DNA): TGCGCCAGCAGCTTACAGACGGAGCCAAAGACCCAGTACTGC. Amino acids: CASSLQTEPKTQYC.